The 3 T cell receptor beta chains below were found in one sample sequenced in a study of CD8 T cells in ankylosing spondylitis. TCRdb reprocessed the 5' RACE reads with MiXCR, giving one entry per CDR3 protein. This table holds 300,000 to 400,000 distinct CDR3 sequences, 20% to 25% found once. Sequenced material: blood, either unsorted or a sorted T cell fraction (not recorded which). The receptor set was obtained from a male donor with ankylosing spondylitis or in good health (not recorded which).

V gene TRBV6-9 combines with J gene TRBJ2-7; D may be TRBD1 or TRBD2 (5 bases each). Germline V gives CDR1 MNHGY, CDR2 SVAAGI. The V gene lost 8 bases and the J gene lost 3 bases, with 26 bases spanning the gap. CDR3 length: 17 amino acids. This CDR3 reads CASFTPPGPQGFYEQYF. CDR3 coding DNA: TGTGCCAGCTTTACTCCACCGGGACCCCAGGGTTTCTACGAGCAGTACTTC.

J is TRBJ2-3 and V is TRBV12-3 or TRBV12-4, with TRBD2 identical over 10 bases. This CDR3 has 17 amino acids. V shed 2 bases and J 8 bases; nucleotides not matched to a gene: 13. CDR3 nucleotide sequence: TGTGCCAGCAGTTTAACCCTAGCGGGGGTCCTCCACGGTACGCAGTATTTT. Its protein is CASSLTLAGVLHGTQYF.

This clonotype turned up a few times. The J gene is TRBJ2-7, the V gene TRBV29-1; tentatively, D is TRBD1 (6 bases). This CDR3 has 14 amino acids. V was cut by 4 bases and J by 2 bases, with 15 bases left in between. Per germline, CDR1 SQVTM and CDR2 ANQGSEA. Written as DNA, the CDR3 is TGCAGCGTTGTCCCCGTGGACAGCCCCTACGAGCAGTACTTC. Protein sequence: CSVVPVDSPYEQYF.